Following are 27 T cell receptor beta chains from one sample sequenced in a study of blood T cell repertoires in COVID-19. TCRdb keeps only in-frame clones here, not all; method: immunoSEQ multiplex PCR. The profile shows 300,000 or so clones, about 86% of them singletons. The sample consisted of peripheral blood. Receptors were obtained from a woman between 50 and 59 years old with acute or convalescent COVID-19.

The chain joins TRBV19 to TRBJ1-5, with TRBD1 as a possible D gene (5 bases). Germline lookup yields CDR1 LNHDA and CDR2 SQIVND (reference sequence). CDR3 length: 14 residues. V was cut by 3 bases and J by 7 bases, with 13 bases left in between. The DNA for the CDR3 is TGTGCCAGTAGTATTGGCAGGGAAAACCAGCCCCAGCATTTT. This sequence encodes CASSIGRENQPQHF.

The CDR3 nucleotides read TGTGCCAGCAGCTTGGAGGACTCCCGGGCCCTCTCTGGAAACACCATATATTTT. Translating it yields CASSLEDSRALSGNTIYF. The V call is TRBV5-6, the J call TRBJ1-3; no definite D call. The CDR3 is 18 residues long. The germline gives CDR1 SGHDT, CDR2 YYEEEE. Trimming removed 0 bases at V and 0 bases at J, with 16 bases between.

This chain connects TRBV9 to TRBJ2-5; D perhaps matches TRBD1 (8 bases). This CDR3 is 14 amino acids long. Per germline, CDR1 SGDLS and CDR2 YYNGEE. Trimming removed 3 bases at V and 7 bases at J, with 16 bases between. CDR3 sequence (DNA): TGTGCCAGCAGCGCCCTGGACAGGGAGGGGACCCAGTACTTC. Protein sequence: CASSALDREGTQYF.

DNA of the CDR3: TGTGCCAGCGGTCTGCAGGACAGGGGTTATGGCTACACCTTC. Its translation: CASGLQDRGYGYTF. The rearrangement links TRBV3-1 (or the pseudogene TRBV3-2) to TRBJ1-2, with TRBD1 matching over 9 bases. CDR3 length: 14 residues. The junction had 9 bases not matched to a gene; V was cut back by 8 bases and J by 5 bases. Germline values: CDR1 LGHDT, CDR2 YNNKEL (reference sequence).

The chain links TRBV7-2 to TRBJ1-2; the match to TRBD1 covers 10 bases. The CDR3 extends over 16 amino acids. Germline assignment: CDR1 SGHTA and CDR2 FQGNSA. Trimming cost V 7 bases and J 5 bases; bases outside gene matches: 13. This chain's CDR3 is CASKRDRGGPQYGYTF. CDR3 sequence (DNA): TGTGCCAGCAAGAGGGACAGGGGCGGACCTCAGTATGGCTACACCTTC.

The chain joins TRBV4-1 to TRBJ1-1; D not certain. The CDR3 has 14 amino acids. Per germline, CDR1 MGHRA and CDR2 YSYEKL. The ends were cut back, 1 base at V and 4 bases at J, with 10 bases in the middle. The CDR3 coding sequence is TGCGCCAGCAGCCAAGCGGTTATAAGCACTGAAGCTTTCTTT. Protein sequence: CASSQAVISTEAFF.

CDR3 loop: CASSDVRRGSQETQYF. In DNA, the CDR3 is TGCGCCAGCAGCGACGTAAGAAGGGGTTCCCAAGAGACCCAGTACTTC. The chain is built from TRBV5-1 and TRBJ2-5, with a possible D match to TRBD1 (5 bases). CDR3 length equals 16 residues. Deletions cut 4 bases from V and 1 base from J, with 17 bases between. From germline, CDR1 is SGHRS and CDR2 YFSETQ.

This CDR3 reads CASRAPGGPGTEAFF. The CDR3 nucleotides are TGTGCCAGCAGGGCCCCAGGGGGCCCGGGTACTGAAGCTTTCTTT. This chain joins TRBV6-5 and TRBJ1-1; 8 nucleotides align to TRBD1. In germline, CDR1 is MNHEY, CDR2 SVGAGI. There are 15 residues in the CDR3. V shed 6 bases and J 5 bases; nucleotides not matched to a gene: 11.

The chain uses TRBV5-5 and TRBJ1-2; D is possibly TRBD1 (5 bases). V lost 5 bases and J 6 bases, leaving 11 bases between the germline ends. Germline V lookup: CDR1 SGHKS, CDR2 YYEKEE (reference sequence). The CDR3 sequence is 12 residues long. CDR3 nucleotides: TGTGCCAGCAGTCTTGACAGAAATGGCTACACCTTC. Protein: CASSLDRNGYTF.

CDR3 sequence (DNA): TGTGCCAGCAGCTTAATGGGGGGGGCCACTGAAGCTTTCTTT. Translating it yields CASSLMGGATEAFF. The chain combines TRBV7-2 with TRBJ1-1; D is possibly TRBD1 (6 bases). The CDR3 is 14 residues long. Looked up from germline, CDR1 is SGHTA and CDR2 is FQGNSA. The germline V and J ends were trimmed by 2 bases and 4 bases, with 11 bases remaining between them.

CDR3 loop: CASSLGTANQPQHF. The CDR3 DNA reads as TGTGCCAGCAGCTTAGGGACAGCCAATCAGCCCCAGCATTTT. V and J are TRBV7-2 and TRBJ1-5, with TRBD1 as a possible D gene (6 bases). The ends were cut back, 1 base at V and 3 bases at J, with 7 bases in the middle. The CDR3 totals 14 residues. From germline, CDR1 is SGHTA and CDR2 FQGNSA.

The chain carries TRBV27 and TRBJ1-2; 9 bases align to TRBD1. The CDR3 has 15 residues. Germline V gene data show CDR1 as MNHEY and CDR2 as SMNVEV (reference sequence). Trimming removed 7 bases from V and 5 bases from J; junction bases left unmatched: 11. Here the CDR3 reads CASTTWDRVGYGYTF. The CDR3, as DNA: TGTGCCAGCACCACCTGGGACAGGGTGGGGTATGGCTACACCTTC.

This rearrangement joins TRBV11-2 to TRBJ1-2; 7 nucleotides line up with TRBD1. This CDR3 contains 15 residues. Per germline, CDR1 SGHAT and CDR2 FQNNGV. V gave up 5 bases and J gave up 6 bases; unmatched junction bases: 12. The CDR3 sequence: CASSPWAGGIDGYTF. The CDR3 DNA reads as TGTGCCAGCAGCCCCTGGGCAGGGGGAATAGATGGCTACACCTTC.

The chain carries TRBV18 and TRBJ2-1; D uncertain. Germline V gives CDR1 KGHSH, CDR2 LQKENI. Trimming left V 6 bases short and J 0 bases short, with 18 bases between. This CDR3 spans 17 amino acids. As DNA, the CDR3 is TGTGCCAGCTCGCCCTTCGCAGCGCAAAGCTCCTACAATGAGCAGTTCTTC. This encodes CASSPFAAQSSYNEQFF.

This clone has just a few counts. This sequence joins TRBV5-1 and TRBJ1-2, with D perhaps matching TRBD1 (6 bases). Deletions cut 0 bases from V and 6 bases from J, with 15 bases between. CDR3 size: 15 residues. Germline V lookup: CDR1 SGHRS, CDR2 YFSETQ. The CDR3: CASSLASGDVNGYTF. CDR3 in DNA: TGCGCCAGCAGCTTGGCTTCAGGGGACGTCAATGGCTACACCTTC.

A few counts support this clone. This chain joins TRBV29-1 and TRBJ2-7, with 10 bases lining up with TRBD2. CDR3 size: 15 residues. CDR1 SQVTM and CDR2 ANQGSEA come from the germline V gene. V lost 1 base and J lost 2; bases outside the gene matches: 5. This chain's CDR3 is CSVEGASGSPYEQYF. The CDR3 DNA follows: TGCAGCGTTGAAGGGGCTAGCGGGAGCCCCTACGAGCAGTACTTC.

The genes are TRBV18 and TRBJ1-1, with D maybe TRBD1 (5 bases). The V end lost 2 bases, the J end lost 5 bases, and 12 bases lay between the germline ends. CDR3 length: 14 residues. The germline V gene has CDR1 KGHSH and CDR2 LQKENI. The CDR3 region is CASSPKGEVTEAFF. In DNA form, the CDR3 reads TGTGCCAGCTCACCAAAAGGGGAGGTTACTGAAGCTTTCTTT.

The chain recombines TRBV4-3 with TRBJ2-1; 12 bases agree with TRBD2. J gave up 7 bases and V 0 bases, and 16 bases lay outside the gene matches. Looked up from germline, CDR1 is LGHNA and CDR2 is YSLEER. The CDR3 runs 20 residues. CDR3 in amino acids: CASSQDMSLAGGTWRNEQFF. The CDR3 DNA follows: TGCGCCAGCAGCCAAGATATGAGTCTAGCGGGAGGGACTTGGAGGAATGAGCAGTTCTTC.

This clone was counted only a few times. The sample has other DNA sequences that encode this CDR3 too. J is TRBJ1-5 and V is TRBV6-5; TRBD1 agrees at 10 bases. The CDR3 consists of 14 residues. With 4 bases clipped from V and 5 bases from J, the junction kept 2 bases outside the gene matches. CDR1 is MNHEY, CDR2 SVGAGI, per germline. CDR3 coding DNA: TGTGCCAGCAGTTCGACAGGGGGCCATCAGCCCCAGCATTTT. Translated, it gives CASSSTGGHQPQHF.

The gene calls are TRBV2 and TRBJ1-6; D perhaps matches TRBD1 (6 bases). The CDR3 is made up of 14 amino acids. V shed 8 bases and J shed 13 bases, with 21 bases lying between them. Germline CDR1 SNHLY, CDR2 FYNNEI. CDR3 bases: TGTGCCAGCGGCCAGGGTCTCTCAGGGGCTCCCCTCCACTTT. This encodes CASGQGLSGAPLHF.

The chain employs TRBV12-5 and TRBJ2-1; 9 bases are shared with TRBD2. The CDR3 has 18 residues. Germline V gives CDR1 LGHNT, CDR2 FRNRAP. V shed 2 bases, J shed 2 bases, and the junction held 10 bases outside the gene matches. CDR3 region: CASGLRRGVAGAYNEQFF. The CDR3 coding sequence is TGTGCTAGTGGTTTGCGGCGGGGGGTAGCGGGGGCCTACAATGAGCAGTTCTTC.

Only one count was recorded for this clone. The chain carries TRBV18 and TRBJ1-2; D possibly corresponds to TRBD1 (6 bases). CDR1 is KGHSH, CDR2 LQKENI, per germline. The CDR3 has 14 amino acids. The ends were cut back, 2 bases at V and 6 bases at J, with 13 bases in the middle. CDR3 sequence (DNA): TGTGCCAGCTCACCAGGGCTAGAGGGGGATGGCTACACCTTC. Amino acids: CASSPGLEGDGYTF.

This sequence joins TRBV6-5 and TRBJ1-5; D gene ambiguous. Deletions cut 7 bases from V and 1 base from J, with 5 bases between. The CDR3 is 12 residues long. Germline assignment: CDR1 MNHEY and CDR2 SVGAGI. CDR3 nucleotides: TGTGCCAGCACGAGGAGCAATCAGCCCCAGCATTTT. This gives the protein CASTRSNQPQHF.

Turning to this clone: Other nucleotide sequences in the sample specify the same CDR3. V usage is TRBV5-1 and J usage is TRBJ1-1; D not resolved. CDR1 SGHRS and CDR2 YFSETQ come from the germline V gene. V was shortened by 0 bases and J by 1 base, with 4 bases between the two germline ends. This CDR3 is built from 13 residues. CDR3 amino acids: CASSLEANTEAFF. The CDR3 region has the DNA TGCGCCAGCAGCTTGGAAGCGAACACTGAAGCTTTCTTT.

The rearrangement joins TRBV30 to TRBJ1-1; the D gene is possibly TRBD1 (5 bases). In germline, CDR1 is GTSNPN, CDR2 SVGIG (reference sequence). Trimming took off 0 bases at V and 8 bases at J, with 10 bases between the two ends. The CDR3 consists of 12 residues. The CDR3 sequence: CAWSVGRTEAFF. In DNA form, the CDR3 reads TGTGCCTGGAGTGTGGGAAGGACAGAAGCTTTCTTT. Full variable domain (missing parts from reference TRBV30 and TRBJ1-1): SQTIHQWPATLVQPVGSPLSLECTVEGTSNPNLYWYRQAAGRGLQLLFYSVGIGQISSEVPQNLSASRPQDRQFILSSKKLLLSDSGFYLCAWSVGRTEAFFGQGTRLTVV.

V and J are TRBV24-1 and TRBJ2-1, with 11 positions matching TRBD2. The V and J ends lost 3 bases and 7 bases, in that order; junction bases with no gene match: 7. CDR3 length: 16 amino acids. Germline-derived CDR1 and CDR2 are KGHDR and SFDVKD. DNA of the CDR3: TGTGCCACCAGTGATCGGCTAGCGGGGGGCAGGAATGAGCAGTTCTTC. Residues: CATSDRLAGGRNEQFF.

This clone was recorded once. The chain is built from TRBV10-3 and TRBJ1-5, with a possible D match to TRBD1 (6 bases). The V gene's germline CDR1 is ENHRY and CDR2 SYGVKD. CDR3 length: 14 residues. Trimming left V 5 bases short and J 4 bases short, with 12 bases between. CDR3 nucleotides: TGTGCCATCAGTCAGGACAGTTTGAATCAGCCCCAGCATTTT. Translating gives CAISQDSLNQPQHF.